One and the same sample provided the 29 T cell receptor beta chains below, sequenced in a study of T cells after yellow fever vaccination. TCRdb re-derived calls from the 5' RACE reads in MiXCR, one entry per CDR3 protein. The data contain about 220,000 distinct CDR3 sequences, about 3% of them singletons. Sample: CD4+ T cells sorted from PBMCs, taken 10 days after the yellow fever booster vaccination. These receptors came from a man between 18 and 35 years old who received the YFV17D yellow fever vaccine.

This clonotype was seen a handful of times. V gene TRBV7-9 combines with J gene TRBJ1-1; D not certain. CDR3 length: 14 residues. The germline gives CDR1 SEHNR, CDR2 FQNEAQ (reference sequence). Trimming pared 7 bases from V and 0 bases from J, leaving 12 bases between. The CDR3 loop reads CASNPSGMNTEAFF. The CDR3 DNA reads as TGTGCCAGCAACCCATCGGGTATGAACACTGAAGCTTTCTTT.

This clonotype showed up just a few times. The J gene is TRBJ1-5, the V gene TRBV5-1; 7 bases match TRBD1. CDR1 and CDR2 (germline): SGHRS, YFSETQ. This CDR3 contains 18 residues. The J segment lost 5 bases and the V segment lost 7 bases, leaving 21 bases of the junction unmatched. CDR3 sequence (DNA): TGCGCCAGCCGCCGAGAGGAGAGTAGGGGGCAACGGGATCAGCCCCAGCATTTT. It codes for CASRREESRGQRDQPQHF. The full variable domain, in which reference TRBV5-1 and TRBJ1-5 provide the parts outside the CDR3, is KAGVTQTPRYLIKTRGQQVTLSCSPISGHRSVSWYQQTPGQGLQFLFEYFSETQRNKGNFPGRFSGRQFSNSRSEMNVSTLELGDSALYLCASRREESRGQRDQPQHFGDGTRLSIL.

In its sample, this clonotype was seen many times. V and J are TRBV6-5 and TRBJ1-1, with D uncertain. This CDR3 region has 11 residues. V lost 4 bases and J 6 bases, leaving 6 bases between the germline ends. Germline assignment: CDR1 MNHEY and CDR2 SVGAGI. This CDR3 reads CASSSIAEAFF. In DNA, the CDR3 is TGTGCCAGCAGTTCTATCGCTGAAGCTTTCTTT.

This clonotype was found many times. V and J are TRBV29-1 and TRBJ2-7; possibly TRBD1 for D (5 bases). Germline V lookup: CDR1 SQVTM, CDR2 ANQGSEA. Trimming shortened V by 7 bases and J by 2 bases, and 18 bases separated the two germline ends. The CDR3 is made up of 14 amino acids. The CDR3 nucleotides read TGCAGCGGGCTCCGACAGCTAGTTCCCTACGAGCAGTACGTC. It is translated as CSGLRQLVPYEQYV.

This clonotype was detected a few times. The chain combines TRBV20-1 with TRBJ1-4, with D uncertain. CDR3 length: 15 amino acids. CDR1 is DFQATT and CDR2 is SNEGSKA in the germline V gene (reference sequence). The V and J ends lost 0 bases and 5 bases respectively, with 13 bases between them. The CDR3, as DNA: TGCAGTGCTAGAGATCCGGGCGGACGAAATGAAAAACTGTTTTTT. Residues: CSARDPGGRNEKLFF.

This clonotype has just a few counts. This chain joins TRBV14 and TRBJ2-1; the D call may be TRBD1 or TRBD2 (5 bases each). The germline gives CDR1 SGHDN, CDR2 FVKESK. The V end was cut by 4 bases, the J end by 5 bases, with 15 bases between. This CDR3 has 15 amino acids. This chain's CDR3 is CASSPSGTMHNEQFF. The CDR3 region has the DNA TGTGCCAGCAGCCCTTCCGGGACGATGCACAATGAGCAGTTCTTC.

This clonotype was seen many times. This CDR3 is CASSLESSDTQYF. In DNA, the CDR3 is TGCGCCAGCAGCTTGGAGTCGTCAGATACGCAGTATTTT. The chain carries TRBV5-1 and TRBJ2-3; the D is unclear. The germline V and J ends were trimmed by 0 bases and 4 bases, with 6 bases remaining between them. Germline CDR1 SGHRS, CDR2 YFSETQ. This CDR3 is 13 amino acids long.

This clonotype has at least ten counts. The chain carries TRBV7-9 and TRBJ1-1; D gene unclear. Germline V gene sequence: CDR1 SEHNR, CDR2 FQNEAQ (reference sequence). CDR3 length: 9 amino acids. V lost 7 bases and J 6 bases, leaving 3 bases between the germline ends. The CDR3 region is CASTPEAFF. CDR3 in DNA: TGTGCCAGCACCCCTGAAGCTTTCTTT.

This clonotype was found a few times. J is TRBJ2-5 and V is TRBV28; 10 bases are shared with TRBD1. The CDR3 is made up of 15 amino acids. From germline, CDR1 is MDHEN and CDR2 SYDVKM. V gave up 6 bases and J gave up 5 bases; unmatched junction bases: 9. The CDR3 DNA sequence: TGTGCCAGCAGCAGAGGGACAGGGGACCGGGAGACCCAGTACTTC. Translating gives CASSRGTGDRETQYF.

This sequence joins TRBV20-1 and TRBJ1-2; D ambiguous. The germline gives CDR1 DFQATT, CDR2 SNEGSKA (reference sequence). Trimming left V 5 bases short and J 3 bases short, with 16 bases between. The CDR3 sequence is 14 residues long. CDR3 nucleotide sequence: TGCAGTGCTCGCCCCCAATGGGGTGACTATGGCTACACCTTC. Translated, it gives CSARPQWGDYGYTF.

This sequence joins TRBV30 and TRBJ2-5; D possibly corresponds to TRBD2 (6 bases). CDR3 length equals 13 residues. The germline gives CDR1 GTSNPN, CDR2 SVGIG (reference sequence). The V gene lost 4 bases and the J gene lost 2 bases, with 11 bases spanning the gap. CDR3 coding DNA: TGTGCCTGGAATGGCGGGGCACAAGAGACCCAGTACTTC. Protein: CAWNGGAQETQYF.

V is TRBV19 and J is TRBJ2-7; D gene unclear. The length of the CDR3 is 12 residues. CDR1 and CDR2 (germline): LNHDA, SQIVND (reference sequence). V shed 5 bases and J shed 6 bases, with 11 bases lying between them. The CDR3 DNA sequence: TGTGCCAGTAGTGTTTGGTCGGGCGAGCAGTACTTC. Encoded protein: CASSVWSGEQYF.

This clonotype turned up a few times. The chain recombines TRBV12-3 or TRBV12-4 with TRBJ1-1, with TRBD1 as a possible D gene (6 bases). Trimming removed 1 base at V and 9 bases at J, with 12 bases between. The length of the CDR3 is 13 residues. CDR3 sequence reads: CASSLVGGEKAFF. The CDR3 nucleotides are TGTGCCAGCAGTTTAGTAGGGGGGGAGAAAGCTTTCTTT.

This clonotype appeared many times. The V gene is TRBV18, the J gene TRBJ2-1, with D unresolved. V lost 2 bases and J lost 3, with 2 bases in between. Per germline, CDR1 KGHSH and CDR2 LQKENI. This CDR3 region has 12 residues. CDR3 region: CASSPGYNEQFF. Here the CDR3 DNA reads TGTGCCAGCTCACCAGGCTACAATGAGCAGTTCTTC. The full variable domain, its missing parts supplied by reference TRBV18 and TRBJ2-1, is NAGVMQNPRHLVRRRGQEARLRCSPMKGHSHVYWYRQLPEEGLKFMVYLQKENIIDESGMPKERFSAEFPKEGPSILRIQQVVRGDSAAYFCASSPGYNEQFFGPGTRLTVL.

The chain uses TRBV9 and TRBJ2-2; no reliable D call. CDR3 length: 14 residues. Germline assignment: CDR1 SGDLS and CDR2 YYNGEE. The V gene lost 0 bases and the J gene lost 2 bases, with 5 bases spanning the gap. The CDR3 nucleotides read TGTGCCAGCAGCGTAGTAGGAAACACCGGGGAGCTGTTTTTT. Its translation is CASSVVGNTGELFF.

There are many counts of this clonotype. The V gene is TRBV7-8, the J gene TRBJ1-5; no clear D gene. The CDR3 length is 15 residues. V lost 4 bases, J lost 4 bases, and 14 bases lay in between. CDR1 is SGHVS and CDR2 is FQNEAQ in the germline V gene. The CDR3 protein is CASSSYDPGNQPQHF. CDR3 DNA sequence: TGTGCCAGCAGCTCCTACGACCCCGGGAATCAGCCCCAGCATTTT.

The CDR3 DNA follows: TGCGCCAGCAGCTTGGCTCCCACAGGGTCCTCAGAGACCCAGTACTTC. This encodes CASSLAPTGSSETQYF. The genes are TRBV5-1 and TRBJ2-5, with a possible D match to TRBD1 (6 bases). CDR3 length: 16 amino acids. The V end lost 0 bases, the J end lost 4 bases, and 16 bases lay between the germline ends. The germline gives CDR1 SGHRS, CDR2 YFSETQ.

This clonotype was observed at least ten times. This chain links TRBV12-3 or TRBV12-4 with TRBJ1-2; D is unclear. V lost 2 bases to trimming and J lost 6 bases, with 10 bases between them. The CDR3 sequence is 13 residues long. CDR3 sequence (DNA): TGTGCCAGCAGTTTATCTTCCAACAATGGCTACACCTTC. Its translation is CASSLSSNNGYTF.

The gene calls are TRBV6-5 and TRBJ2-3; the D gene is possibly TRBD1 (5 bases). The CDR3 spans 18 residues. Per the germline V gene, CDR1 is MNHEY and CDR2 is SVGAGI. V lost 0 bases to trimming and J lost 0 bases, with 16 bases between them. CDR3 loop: CASSYSPQDITSTDTQYF. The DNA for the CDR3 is TGTGCCAGCAGTTACTCCCCCCAGGACATAACTAGCACAGATACGCAGTATTTT.

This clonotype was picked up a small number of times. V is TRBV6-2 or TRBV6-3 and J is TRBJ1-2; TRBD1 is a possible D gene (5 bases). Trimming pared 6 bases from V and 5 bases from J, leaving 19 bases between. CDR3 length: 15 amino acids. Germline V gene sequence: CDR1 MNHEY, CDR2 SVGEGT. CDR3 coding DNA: TGTGCCAGCAGCGGGACCCGCCGTCTTCTTTATGGCTACACCTTC. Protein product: CASSGTRRLLYGYTF.

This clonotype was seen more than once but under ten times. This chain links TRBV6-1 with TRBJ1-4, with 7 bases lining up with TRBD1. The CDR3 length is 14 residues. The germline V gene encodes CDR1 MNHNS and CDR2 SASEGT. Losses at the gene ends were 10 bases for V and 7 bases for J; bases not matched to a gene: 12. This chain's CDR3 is CATFREGAGEKLFF. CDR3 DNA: TGTGCCACCTTTAGGGAGGGGGCAGGTGAAAAACTGTTTTTT.

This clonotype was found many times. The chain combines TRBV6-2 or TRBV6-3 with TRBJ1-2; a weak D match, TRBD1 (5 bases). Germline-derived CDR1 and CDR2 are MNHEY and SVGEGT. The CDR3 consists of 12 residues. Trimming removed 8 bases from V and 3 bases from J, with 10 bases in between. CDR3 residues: CASHDSDYGYTF. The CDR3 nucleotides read TGTGCCAGCCACGACAGCGACTATGGCTACACCTTC.

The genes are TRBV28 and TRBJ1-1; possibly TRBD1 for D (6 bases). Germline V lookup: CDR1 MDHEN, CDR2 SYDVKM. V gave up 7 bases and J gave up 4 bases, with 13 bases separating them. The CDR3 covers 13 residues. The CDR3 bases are TGTGCCAGCACAGGGGTATGGACCACTGAAGCTTTCTTT. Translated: CASTGVWTTEAFF.

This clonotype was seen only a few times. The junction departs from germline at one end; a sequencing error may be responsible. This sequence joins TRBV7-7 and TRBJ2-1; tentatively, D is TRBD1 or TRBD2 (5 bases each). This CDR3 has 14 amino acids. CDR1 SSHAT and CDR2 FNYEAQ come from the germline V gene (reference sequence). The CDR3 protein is CASSFGGPYNEQFF. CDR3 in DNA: TGTGCTAGCAGCTTTGGGGGTCCATACAATGAGCAGTTCTTC.

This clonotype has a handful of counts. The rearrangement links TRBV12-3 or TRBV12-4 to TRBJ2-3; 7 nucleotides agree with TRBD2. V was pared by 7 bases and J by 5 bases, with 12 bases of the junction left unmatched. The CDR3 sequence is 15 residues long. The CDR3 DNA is TGTGCCAGCATGGGATTGGCGGGGAGGGGAGATACGCAGTATTTT. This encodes CASMGLAGRGDTQYF.

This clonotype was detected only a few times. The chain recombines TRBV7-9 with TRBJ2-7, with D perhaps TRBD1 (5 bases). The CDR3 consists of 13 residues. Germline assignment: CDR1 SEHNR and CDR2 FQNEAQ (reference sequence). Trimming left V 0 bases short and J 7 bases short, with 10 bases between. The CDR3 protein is CASSLADSLEQYV. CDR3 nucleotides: TGTGCCAGCAGCTTAGCCGACAGTTTAGAGCAGTACGTC.

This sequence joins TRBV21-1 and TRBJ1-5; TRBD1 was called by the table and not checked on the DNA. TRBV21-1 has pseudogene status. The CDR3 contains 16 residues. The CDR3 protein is CASSKLRTASNQPQHF. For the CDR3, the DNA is TGTGCCAGCAGCAAACTAAGGACAGCGAGCAATCAGCCCCAGCATTTT.

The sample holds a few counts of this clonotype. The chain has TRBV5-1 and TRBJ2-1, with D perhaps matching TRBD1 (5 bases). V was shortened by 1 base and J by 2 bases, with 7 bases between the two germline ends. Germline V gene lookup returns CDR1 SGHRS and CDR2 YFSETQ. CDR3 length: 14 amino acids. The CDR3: CASSLQGTYNEQFF. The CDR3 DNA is TGCGCCAGCAGCTTGCAGGGAACCTACAATGAGCAGTTCTTC.

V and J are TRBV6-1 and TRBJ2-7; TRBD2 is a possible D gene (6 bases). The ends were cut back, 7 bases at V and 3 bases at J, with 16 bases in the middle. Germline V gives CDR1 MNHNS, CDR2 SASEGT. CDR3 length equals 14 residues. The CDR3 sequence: CASTLKLGGYEQYF. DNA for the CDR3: TGTGCCAGCACCTTGAAGCTCGGGGGCTACGAGCAGTACTTC.